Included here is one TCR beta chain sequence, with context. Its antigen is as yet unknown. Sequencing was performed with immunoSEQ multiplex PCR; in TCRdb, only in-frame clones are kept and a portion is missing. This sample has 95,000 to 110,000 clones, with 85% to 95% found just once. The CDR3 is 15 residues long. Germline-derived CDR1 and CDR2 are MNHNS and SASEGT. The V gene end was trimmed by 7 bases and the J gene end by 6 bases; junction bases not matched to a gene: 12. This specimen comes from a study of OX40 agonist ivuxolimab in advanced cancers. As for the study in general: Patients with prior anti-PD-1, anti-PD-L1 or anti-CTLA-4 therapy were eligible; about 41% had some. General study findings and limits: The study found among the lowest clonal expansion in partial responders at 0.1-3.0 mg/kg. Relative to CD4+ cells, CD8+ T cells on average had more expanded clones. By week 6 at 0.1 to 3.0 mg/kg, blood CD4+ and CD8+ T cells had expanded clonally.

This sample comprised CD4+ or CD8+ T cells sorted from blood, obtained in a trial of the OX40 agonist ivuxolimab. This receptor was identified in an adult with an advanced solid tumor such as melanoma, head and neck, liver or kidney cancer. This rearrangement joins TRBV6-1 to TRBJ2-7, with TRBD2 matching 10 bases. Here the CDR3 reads CASTQGSGRWIEQYF. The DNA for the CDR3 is TGTGCCAGCACACAAGGTAGCGGGAGGTGGATCGAGCAGTACTTC.